This TCR beta chain emerged from a study of blood T cells in healthy people across ages. The wider study: About one barcoded beta molecule per two T cells was the capture yield of template switching.

PCR was performed a second time for about 7 to 12 cycles using a sample-barcoded 5' primer and a J-beta primer mix. TCRdb redid the calling of the 5' RACE reads with MiXCR, one entry per CDR3 protein. Of about 1.4 million distinct CDR3 sequences in the sample, approximately 59% were seen once. CDR1 and CDR2 from the germline V gene are MNHNS and SASEGT. Unmatched junction bases numbered 8, after V lost 7 bases and J lost 11 bases. This CDR3 is built from 12 residues. This sequence was found in a man in his late teens or twenties in good health. The chain is built from TRBV6-1 and TRBJ2-5, with 9 bases matching TRBD1. Sample: blood. CDR3 loop: CASKTQGAVQYF. In nucleotides, the CDR3 is TGTGCCAGCAAGACACAGGGGGCAGTGCAGTACTTC.